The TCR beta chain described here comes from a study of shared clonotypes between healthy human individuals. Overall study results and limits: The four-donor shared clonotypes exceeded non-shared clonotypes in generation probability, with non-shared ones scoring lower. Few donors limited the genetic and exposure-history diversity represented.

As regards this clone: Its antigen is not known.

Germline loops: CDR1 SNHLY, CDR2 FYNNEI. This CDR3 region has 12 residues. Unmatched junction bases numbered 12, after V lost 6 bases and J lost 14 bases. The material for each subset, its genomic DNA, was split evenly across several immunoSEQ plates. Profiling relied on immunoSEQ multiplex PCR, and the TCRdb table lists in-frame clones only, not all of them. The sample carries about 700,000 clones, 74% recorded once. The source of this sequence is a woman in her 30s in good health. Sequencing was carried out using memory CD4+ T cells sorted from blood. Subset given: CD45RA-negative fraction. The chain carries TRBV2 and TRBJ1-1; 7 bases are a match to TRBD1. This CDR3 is CASRTDRARLFF. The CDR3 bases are TGTGCCAGCAGGACCGACAGGGCCCGATTATTCTTT.